This passage covers 19 T cell receptor beta chains from one sample sequenced in a study of T cell responses to AZD1222 COVID-19 vaccine. Assay: immunoSEQ multiplex PCR; the TCRdb copy retains only in-frame clones and omits some. The table shows under 100,000 clones, with 90% occurring only once. The source was peripheral blood, collected on day 0 of AZD1222 vaccination. The source is an adult in good health.

This chain connects TRBV12-3 or TRBV12-4 to TRBJ1-1, with unresolved D. Deletions cut 7 bases from V and 11 bases from J, with 17 bases between. The CDR3 totals 12 residues. CDR3 DNA: TGTGCCAGCACTATGGGCGGGGTCAGGGCTTTCTTT. Its protein product is CASTMGGVRAFF.

The CDR3 loop is CASSSMDRTNYGYTF. CDR3 DNA sequence: TGTGCCAGCAGCTCGATGGACAGGACTAACTATGGCTACACCTTC. The genes are TRBV5-6 and TRBJ1-2, with 7 bases that match TRBD1. The CDR3 has 15 residues. Germline CDR1 reads SGHDT; CDR2 reads YYEEEE. The V gene end was trimmed by 3 bases and the J gene end by 0 bases; junction bases not matched to a gene: 5.

This chain joins TRBV11-2 and TRBJ1-1; D is unclear. The CDR3 is made up of 14 amino acids. CDR1 SGHAT and CDR2 FQNNGV come from the germline V gene. Trimming shortened V by 1 base and J by 1 base, and 7 bases separated the two germline ends. Written as DNA, the CDR3 is TGTGCCAGCAGCTTAGTTCCGGGGAACACTGAAGCTTTCTTT. Its translation: CASSLVPGNTEAFF.

The rearrangement uses TRBV5-6 and TRBJ1-1; D is unresolved. Germline V gives CDR1 SGHDT, CDR2 YYEEEE. The CDR3 is made up of 16 amino acids. With 0 bases removed from V and 1 base from J, the gap between germline ends came to 13 bases. The CDR3, as DNA: TGTGCCAGCAGCTTGGGGACGGGGTCGACGAACACTGAAGCTTTCTTT. Amino acid sequence: CASSLGTGSTNTEAFF.

This sequence joins TRBV4-3 and TRBJ1-5; D is perhaps TRBD1 (5 bases). Trimming cost V 0 bases and J 7 bases, with 28 bases left between them. The length of the CDR3 is 20 residues. Germline V gene sequence: CDR1 LGHNA, CDR2 YSLEER. CDR3 sequence reads: CASSQDFLQGRSGSGQPQHF. CDR3 bases: TGCGCCAGCAGCCAAGATTTTTTACAAGGGCGATCAGGGTCGGGGCAGCCCCAGCATTTT.

The rearrangement links TRBV6-1 to TRBJ2-3, with 8 bases identical to TRBD1. Germline V gives CDR1 MNHNS, CDR2 SASEGT. The CDR3 covers 15 residues. Losses at the gene ends were 1 base for V and 2 bases for J; bases not matched to a gene: 2. The CDR3 loop is CASSEGTGHTDTQYF. The CDR3 DNA reads as TGTGCCAGCAGTGAAGGGACAGGGCACACAGATACGCAGTATTTT.

This clone was detected only once. The rearrangement links TRBV2 to TRBJ2-2; tentative D call: TRBD1 (5 bases). Germline V gene sequence: CDR1 SNHLY, CDR2 FYNNEI. This CDR3 is 13 amino acids long. Between the trimmed V and J ends, which lost 6 bases and 2 bases, there was a span of 7 bases. In nucleotides, the CDR3 is TGTGCCAGCAGAGGGGTTAACACCGGGGAGCTGTTTTTT. This encodes CASRGVNTGELFF.

J is TRBJ2-7 and V is TRBV19; D is uncertain. CDR3 length: 12 residues. Trimming removed 3 bases at V and 5 bases at J, with 8 bases between. In germline, CDR1 is LNHDA, CDR2 SQIVND (reference sequence). The DNA for the CDR3 is TGTGCCAGTAGTATCGAGCCTGACGAGCAGTACTTC. It encodes CASSIEPDEQYF.

The V gene is TRBV6-5, the J gene TRBJ1-5; the D is unclear. Germline values: CDR1 MNHEY, CDR2 SVGAGI. The CDR3 loop spans 13 amino acids. The germline V and J ends were trimmed by 0 bases and 9 bases, with 9 bases remaining between them. The CDR3 DNA sequence: TGTGCCAGCAGTTACTCGATAACCGTGCCCCAGCATTTT. It encodes CASSYSITVPQHF.

V is TRBV6-6 and J is TRBJ2-7, with 9 bases identical to TRBD2. The CDR3 runs 16 residues. J gave up 6 bases and V 1 base, and 10 bases lay outside the gene matches. In germline, CDR1 is MNHNY, CDR2 SVGAGI (reference sequence). This CDR3 is CASSYYAGGPSSEQYF. The CDR3 DNA follows: TGTGCCAGCAGTTACTATGCGGGGGGGCCGTCGAGCGAGCAGTACTTC.

The genes are TRBV12-3 or TRBV12-4 and TRBJ2-3; D is ambiguous. The CDR3 has 12 amino acids. Trimming left V 2 bases short and J 6 bases short, with 6 bases between. The CDR3 is CASSLLGDTQYF. The CDR3 bases are TGTGCCAGCAGTTTATTGGGGGATACGCAGTATTTT.

The chain uses TRBV19 and TRBJ2-2; 8 nucleotides align to TRBD1. V was pared by 7 bases and J by 6 bases, with 4 bases of the junction left unmatched. Germline CDR1 and CDR2: LNHDA and SQIVND (reference sequence). The CDR3 length is 13 residues. This CDR3 is CASTGQGAGELFF. The CDR3 DNA follows: TGTGCCAGTACTGGACAGGGTGCCGGGGAGCTGTTTTTT.

The chain couples TRBV9 to TRBJ1-1, with a tentative D call TRBD1 (5 bases). Trimming took off 4 bases at V and 2 bases at J, with 12 bases between the two ends. CDR3 length: 14 residues. Germline V gene lookup returns CDR1 SGDLS and CDR2 YYNGEE. CDR3 sequence (DNA): TGTGCCAGCAGCCCACTGGACACAAACACTGAAGCTTTCTTT. It is translated as CASSPLDTNTEAFF.

The genes are TRBV28 and TRBJ1-5, with a weak D call TRBD1 (6 bases). The CDR3 runs to 16 residues. The germline V and J ends were trimmed by 3 bases and 7 bases, with 19 bases remaining between them. CDR1 is MDHEN, CDR2 SYDVKM, per germline. Here the CDR3 DNA reads TGTGCCAGCAGTTTTAATCCCGGGAGGGGGAGGCAGCCCCAGCATTTT. Its translation is CASSFNPGRGRQPQHF.

The chain joins TRBV10-1 to TRBJ2-3, with 8 nucleotides matching TRBD2. Germline lookup yields CDR1 WNHNN and CDR2 SYGVQD (reference sequence). The CDR3 sequence is 15 residues long. V gave up 6 bases and J gave up 5 bases; unmatched junction bases: 10. As DNA, the CDR3 is TGCGCCAGCAGCTCCGGGGGGGGAGATGGAGATACGCAGTATTTT. Translating it yields CASSSGGGDGDTQYF.

J is TRBJ1-2 and V is TRBV4-1, with D perhaps matching TRBD1 (6 bases). CDR3 length equals 16 residues. Trimming removed 3 bases from V and 2 bases from J, with 16 bases in between. Germline CDR1 and CDR2: MGHRA and YSYEKL. The CDR3 DNA follows: TGCGCCAGCAGCCAGGTTAGCAGGGGACTCAACTATGGCTACACCTTC. Translating gives CASSQVSRGLNYGYTF.

This clone was observed a few times. The chain uses TRBV5-6 and TRBJ1-6; D is ambiguous. Trimming took off 4 bases at V and 5 bases at J, with 10 bases between the two ends. The germline gives CDR1 SGHDT, CDR2 YYEEEE. The CDR3 consists of 14 residues. The CDR3 coding sequence is TGTGCCAGCAGCCCCACTGCAGATAATTCACCCCTCCACTTT. It is translated as CASSPTADNSPLHF. The full variable domain, its missing parts supplied by reference TRBV5-6 and TRBJ1-6, is DAGVTQSPTHLIKTRGQQVTLRCSPKSGHDTVSWYQQALGQGPQFIFQYYEEEERQRGNFPDRFSGHQFPNYSSELNVNALLLGDSALYLCASSPTADNSPLHFGNGTRLTVT.

CDR3 DNA sequence: TGTGCCAGCAGCCAAGCTATGAGAAACACTGAAGCTTTCTTT. Translated: CASSQAMRNTEAFF. The rearrangement joins TRBV3-1 (or the pseudogene TRBV3-2) to TRBJ1-1; no clear D. Trimming took off 1 base at V and 2 bases at J, with 8 bases between the two ends. Looked up from germline, CDR1 is LGHDT and CDR2 is YNNKEL (reference sequence). This CDR3 spans 14 amino acids.

This rearrangement joins TRBV19 to TRBJ2-1; a weak D match, TRBD2 (7 bases). Germline V lookup: CDR1 LNHDA, CDR2 SQIVND (reference sequence). This CDR3 has 13 residues. V shed 5 bases and J shed 9 bases, with 14 bases lying between them. Here the CDR3 reads CASSLWRGGEQFF. The DNA for the CDR3 is TGTGCCAGTAGTCTCTGGAGGGGGGGTGAGCAGTTCTTC.